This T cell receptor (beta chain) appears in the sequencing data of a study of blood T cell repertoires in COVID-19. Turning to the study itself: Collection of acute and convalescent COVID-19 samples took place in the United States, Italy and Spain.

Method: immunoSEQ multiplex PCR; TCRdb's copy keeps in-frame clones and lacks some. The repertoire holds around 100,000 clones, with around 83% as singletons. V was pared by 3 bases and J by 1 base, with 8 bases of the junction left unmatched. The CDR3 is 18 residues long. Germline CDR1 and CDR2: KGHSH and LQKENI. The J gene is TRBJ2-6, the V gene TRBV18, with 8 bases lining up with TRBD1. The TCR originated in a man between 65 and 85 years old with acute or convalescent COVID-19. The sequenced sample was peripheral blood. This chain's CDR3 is CASSPFGQGASGANVLTF. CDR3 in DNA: TGTGCCAGCTCACCCTTTGGACAGGGAGCTTCTGGGGCCAACGTCCTGACTTTC.